A single sample gave rise to the 18 T cell receptor beta chains below, sequenced in a study of blood T cell repertoires in COVID-19. Profiling relied on immunoSEQ multiplex PCR, and the TCRdb table lists in-frame clones only, not all of them. The sample shows about 150,000 clones, over 80% of them seen only once. Sequences were obtained from PBMCs or T cells enriched from blood (not recorded which). The receptors come from a woman aged 45 to 65 who had been exposed to COVID-19.

This sequence joins TRBV5-1 and TRBJ1-1; TRBD1 matches at 7 bases. Germline V CDR1 and CDR2: SGHRS, YFSETQ. The CDR3 length is 15 residues. V was pared by 4 bases and J by 2 bases, with 8 bases of the junction left unmatched. The CDR3: CASSIGTVTNTEAFF. Written as DNA, the CDR3 is TGCGCCAGCAGCATCGGGACAGTGACTAACACTGAAGCTTTCTTT. The entire variable domain, with the rest obtained from reference TRBV5-1 and TRBJ1-1, is as follows: KAGVTQTPRYLIKTRGQQVTLSCSPISGHRSVSWYQQTPGQGLQFLFEYFSETQRNKGNFPGRFSGRQFSNSRSEMNVSTLELGDSALYLCASSIGTVTNTEAFFGQGTRLTVV.

The V gene is TRBV5-1, the J gene TRBJ1-5; TRBD1 might be the D (6 bases). Germline-derived CDR1 and CDR2 are SGHRS and YFSETQ. This CDR3 contains 15 residues. V shed 2 bases and J shed 3 bases, with 12 bases lying between them. CDR3 sequence reads: CASSFTGSFNQPQHF. Here the CDR3 DNA reads TGCGCCAGCAGCTTTACAGGGTCCTTCAATCAGCCCCAGCATTTT.

This clone was seen a handful of times. This chain connects TRBV9 to TRBJ2-2, with D possibly being TRBD2 (6 bases). Germline V gene data show CDR1 as SGDLS and CDR2 as YYNGEE. CDR3 size: 17 residues. Trimming removed 4 bases from V and 0 bases from J, with 16 bases in between. CDR3 amino acids: CASSPRGGGPNTGELFF. In DNA form, the CDR3 reads TGTGCCAGCAGCCCCCGCGGCGGAGGGCCGAACACCGGGGAGCTGTTTTTT.

J is TRBJ2-7 and V is TRBV9, with 9 bases matching TRBD1. The CDR3 consists of 14 residues. Unmatched junction bases numbered 7, after V lost 0 bases and J lost 9 bases. Looked up from germline, CDR1 is SGDLS and CDR2 is YYNGEE. CDR3 in DNA: TGTGCCAGCAGCGTAGGGGGGACAGGGTCGGTGCAGTACTTC. Translation: CASSVGGTGSVQYF.

This sequence joins TRBV5-1 and TRBJ1-5, with TRBD1 matching 7 bases. V was clipped by 4 bases and J by 4 bases; unmatched bases: 8. The CDR3 spans 15 residues. Germline lookup yields CDR1 SGHRS and CDR2 YFSETQ. The CDR3 nucleotides are TGCGCCAGCAGCCCCGACCCGGACAGGAATCAGCCCCAGCATTTT. Translation gives CASSPDPDRNQPQHF. Drawing the rest from reference TRBV5-1 and TRBJ1-5, the complete variable domain is KAGVTQTPRYLIKTRGQQVTLSCSPISGHRSVSWYQQTPGQGLQFLFEYFSETQRNKGNFPGRFSGRQFSNSRSEMNVSTLELGDSALYLCASSPDPDRNQPQHFGDGTRLSIL.

The chain has TRBV6-5 and TRBJ2-5, with TRBD1 as a possible D gene (5 bases). CDR1 is MNHEY, CDR2 SVGAGI, per germline. CDR3 size: 15 residues. Trimming removed 0 bases at V and 7 bases at J, with 15 bases between. CDR3 coding DNA: TGTGCCAGCAGTTACTCGGGGCAGGGCCGACTGACCCAGTACTTC. This gives the protein CASSYSGQGRLTQYF.

The chain carries TRBV4-1 and TRBJ1-4; D is possibly TRBD1 (5 bases). The CDR3 loop spans 17 amino acids. V lost 1 base to trimming and J lost 4 bases, with 16 bases between them. Germline CDR1 is MGHRA and CDR2 is YSYEKL. The chain's CDR3 is CASSQGLSGALNEKLFF. CDR3 sequence (DNA): TGCGCCAGCAGCCAAGGCCTTAGTGGGGCCCTTAATGAAAAACTGTTTTTT.

The chain joins TRBV6-5 to TRBJ1-4; TRBD1 is a possible D gene (6 bases). Trimming cost V 2 bases and J 7 bases, with 11 bases left between them. Germline V gives CDR1 MNHEY, CDR2 SVGAGI. The CDR3 length is 14 residues. This CDR3 is CASSYTGSSEKLFF. The DNA of the CDR3 is TGTGCCAGCAGTTACACAGGGTCAAGTGAAAAACTGTTTTTT.

The V call is TRBV7-2, the J call TRBJ2-1; 9 bases align to TRBD2. CDR1 and CDR2 from the germline V gene are SGHTA and FQGNSA. The CDR3 consists of 13 residues. Losses at the gene ends were 4 bases for V and 8 bases for J; bases not matched to a gene: 3. The CDR3 bases are TGTGCCAGCAGCTATAGCGGGAGAGATGAGCAGTTCTTC. This codes for CASSYSGRDEQFF.

V usage is TRBV9 and J usage is TRBJ2-7; TRBD1 matches at 7 bases. The germline CDR1 and CDR2 sequences are SGDLS and YYNGEE. After removal of 4 bases from V and 9 bases from J, the junction contained 16 bases not matched to a gene. The CDR3 spans 15 residues. The CDR3 loop is CASSILRDRLIGQYF. The DNA for the CDR3 is TGTGCCAGCAGCATCCTCCGGGACAGACTAATTGGGCAGTACTTC.

This clone was seen only a few times. Different DNA sequences within this sample yield the same CDR3. This rearrangement joins TRBV7-6 to TRBJ1-1, with D perhaps matching TRBD1 (5 bases). Trimming took 4 bases from V and 3 from J, leaving 12 bases between them. The CDR3 sequence is 14 residues long. CDR1 is SGHVS and CDR2 is FNYEAQ in the germline V gene. The CDR3 here is CASSSTTGDTEAFF. The CDR3 nucleotides are TGTGCCAGCAGCTCGACCACGGGGGACACTGAAGCTTTCTTT.

The chain is built from TRBV7-2 and TRBJ2-7; 11 bases map to TRBD2. The germline CDR1 and CDR2 sequences are SGHTA and FQGNSA. Germline trimming cut 4 bases from V and 2 bases from J; bases unmatched to any gene: 4. This CDR3 region has 15 residues. CDR3 amino acids: CASSYSGGETYEQYF. In nucleotides, the CDR3 is TGTGCCAGCAGCTATAGCGGGGGGGAAACCTACGAGCAGTACTTC.

The rearrangement links TRBV3-1 (or the pseudogene TRBV3-2) to TRBJ2-1; 13 bases agree with TRBD2. Germline CDR1 is LGHDT and CDR2 is YNNKEL (reference sequence). The junction had 5 bases not matched to a gene; V was cut back by 3 bases and J by 6 bases. The CDR3 contains 16 residues. The CDR3 is CASSHLLAGGRNEQFF. The CDR3 coding sequence is TGTGCCAGCAGCCACCTACTAGCGGGAGGGCGCAATGAGCAGTTCTTC.

The rearrangement joins TRBV9 to TRBJ2-7; 10 positions agree with TRBD1. Germline CDR1 is SGDLS and CDR2 is YYNGEE. The junction had 5 bases not matched to a gene; V was cut back by 2 bases and J by 3 bases. The CDR3 contains 15 residues. This CDR3 reads CASSVEGTGVYEQYF. CDR3 nucleotide sequence: TGTGCCAGCAGCGTGGAGGGGACAGGGGTCTACGAGCAGTACTTC.

This clone was recorded a few times. CDR3 region: CASSLDQVGFANTGELFF. CDR3 bases: TGTGCCAGCAGCTTAGATCAAGTCGGTTTCGCGAACACCGGGGAGCTGTTTTTT. V is TRBV11-3 and J is TRBJ2-2, with D unclear. This CDR3 is built from 18 residues. V lost 0 bases to trimming and J lost 0 bases, with 14 bases between them. Germline CDR1 SGHNT, CDR2 YENEEA.

V is TRBV5-1 and J is TRBJ1-1, with 9 positions matching TRBD1. V was clipped by 4 bases and J by 5 bases; unmatched bases: 9. Per the germline V gene, CDR1 is SGHRS and CDR2 is YFSETQ. This CDR3 is built from 15 residues. This chain's CDR3 is CASSPTGGTSTEAFF. For the CDR3, the DNA is TGCGCCAGCAGCCCGACAGGGGGGACGAGTACTGAAGCTTTCTTT.

V is TRBV11-2 and J is TRBJ2-1, with D possibly TRBD2 on 6 matching bases. Deletions cut 10 bases from V and 0 bases from J, with 13 bases between. CDR3 length: 14 residues. Germline lookup yields CDR1 SGHAT and CDR2 FQNNGV. CDR3 sequence reads: CATWGGNSYNEQFF. Written as DNA, the CDR3 is TGTGCCACCTGGGGCGGGAACTCCTACAATGAGCAGTTCTTC.

This sequence joins TRBV5-1 and TRBJ1-1, with TRBD1 as a possible D gene (5 bases). The V end was cut by 0 bases, the J end by 0 bases, with 6 bases between. The germline CDR1 and CDR2 sequences are SGHRS and YFSETQ. There are 14 residues in the CDR3. CDR3 coding DNA: TGCGCCAGCAGCTTGGGGGGCCTGAACACTGAAGCTTTCTTT. The encoded protein is CASSLGGLNTEAFF.